This T cell receptor beta chain was recovered during a study of blood T cell repertoires in COVID-19. On the study more broadly: From the United States, Italy and Spain came samples of acute and convalescent COVID-19. T cells, B-cell-depleted T cells, or PBMCs supplied cDNA or gDNA.

This CDR3 has 15 residues. Trimming removed 3 bases at V and 1 base at J, with 10 bases between. Germline V gives CDR1 LGHDT, CDR2 YNNKEL (reference sequence). Clones were sequenced by immunoSEQ multiplex PCR, and TCRdb holds only the in-frame ones, with some missing. The sample consists of about 68,000 clones, over 75% of them appearing once. The sample comprised peripheral blood. This chain connects TRBV3-1 (or the pseudogene TRBV3-2) to TRBJ1-3, with D possibly TRBD1 on 6 matching bases. This TCR derives from a man over 45 with acute or convalescent COVID-19. As DNA, the CDR3 is TGTGCCAGCAGCCAGAGGGGGGGATCTGGAAACACCATATATTTT. This gives the protein CASSQRGGSGNTIYF.